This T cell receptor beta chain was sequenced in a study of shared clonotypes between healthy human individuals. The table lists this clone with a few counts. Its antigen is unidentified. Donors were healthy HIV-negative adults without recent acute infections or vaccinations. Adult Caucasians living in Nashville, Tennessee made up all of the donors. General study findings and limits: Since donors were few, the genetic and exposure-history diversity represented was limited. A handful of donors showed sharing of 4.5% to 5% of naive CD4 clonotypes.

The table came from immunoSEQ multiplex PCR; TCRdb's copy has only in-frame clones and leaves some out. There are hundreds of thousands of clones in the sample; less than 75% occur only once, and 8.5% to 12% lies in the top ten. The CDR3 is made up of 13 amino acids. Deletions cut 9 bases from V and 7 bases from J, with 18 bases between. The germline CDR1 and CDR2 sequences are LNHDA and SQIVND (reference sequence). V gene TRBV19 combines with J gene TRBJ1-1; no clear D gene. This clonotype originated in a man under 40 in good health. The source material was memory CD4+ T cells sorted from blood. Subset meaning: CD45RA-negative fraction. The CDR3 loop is CASVTHGRGEAFF. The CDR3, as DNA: TGTGCCAGCGTGACCCACGGACGGGGTGAAGCTTTCTTT.